The 18 T cell receptor beta chains below all came from one sample that was sequenced in a study of CD8 T cells in Susac syndrome. After extraction with the RNeasy kit, roughly 0.45 to 1 ug of the RNA was reverse transcribed using random hexamers. A single record per CDR3 protein comes from TCRdb applying MiXCR to the immunoSEQ multiplex PCR reads. The table includes 95,000 to 150,000 distinct CDR3 sequences, over 95% detected once. The source material was CD4+ T cells from PBMCs. The receptors here all came from a human donor with Susac syndrome.

This rearrangement joins TRBV6-1 to TRBJ2-5, with 8 bases that match TRBD1. The V gene's germline CDR1 is MNHNS and CDR2 SASEGT. This CDR3 region has 14 residues. Unmatched junction bases numbered 4, after V lost 5 bases and J lost 2 bases. The CDR3 loop reads CASSPDRGQETQYF. The CDR3 DNA reads as TGTGCCAGCAGTCCTGACAGGGGACAAGAGACCCAGTACTTC.

This clonotype has only one observation. The genes are TRBV5-1 and TRBJ2-5; the match to TRBD1 covers 7 bases. CDR1 and CDR2 (germline): SGHRS, YFSETQ. Germline trimming cut 4 bases from V and 0 bases from J; bases unmatched to any gene: 3. The CDR3 is 14 residues long. The CDR3 DNA reads TGCGCCAGCAGCCAGGGACAGAACCAAGAGACCCAGTACTTC. It specifies CASSQGQNQETQYF.

The chain carries TRBV4-3 and TRBJ2-4; 12 nucleotides agree with TRBD2. CDR3 size: 15 residues. CDR1 and CDR2 (germline): LGHNA, YSLEER. V lost 3 bases, J lost 6 bases, and 3 bases stayed unmatched. CDR3 DNA: TGCGCCAGCAGCCAGACTAGCGGGAGCGCAAACATTCAGTACTTC. Translation: CASSQTSGSANIQYF.

The rearrangement uses TRBV28 and TRBJ2-5; TRBD2 matches at 13 bases. This CDR3 spans 16 amino acids. Germline loops: CDR1 MDHEN, CDR2 SYDVKM. J was trimmed by 1 base and V by 4 bases; bases with no gene match: 3. CDR3 bases: TGTGCCAGCAGTTCACTAGCGGGAGGGCTCCAAGAGACCCAGTACTTC. It encodes CASSSLAGGLQETQYF.

The chain couples TRBV20-1 to TRBJ2-1; D uncertain. The CDR3 runs 13 residues. Between the trimmed V and J ends, which lost 5 bases and 8 bases, there was a span of 16 bases. Germline V gives CDR1 DFQATT, CDR2 SNEGSKA (reference sequence). The CDR3 coding sequence is TGCAGTGCTCCTGTAGGTTGGGTCCATGAGCAGTTCTTC. This encodes CSAPVGWVHEQFF.

This clonotype was seen a single time. This chain links TRBV27 with TRBJ2-7; D is tentatively TRBD1 or TRBD2 (5 bases each). CDR1 MNHEY and CDR2 SMNVEV come from the germline V gene (reference sequence). The CDR3 length is 14 residues. Trimming removed 3 bases at V and 1 base at J, with 10 bases between. The CDR3 DNA reads as TGTGCCAGCAGTTTTGGGACCACGTCCTACGAGCAGTACTTC. This gives the protein CASSFGTTSYEQYF.

V gene TRBV12-3 or TRBV12-4 combines with J gene TRBJ2-7; 9 positions agree with TRBD2. Unmatched junction bases numbered 11, after V lost 7 bases and J lost 4 bases. The CDR3 has 15 residues. This CDR3 is CASTPQAGGRYEQYF. The CDR3 coding sequence is TGTGCCAGCACCCCCCAGGCGGGAGGGCGGTACGAGCAGTACTTC.

This chain uses TRBV7-2 with TRBJ1-1, with 9 bases fitting TRBD1. The CDR3 contains 17 residues. Germline V gene data show CDR1 as SGHTA and CDR2 as FQGNSA. V was pared by 5 bases and J by 2 bases, with 12 bases of the junction left unmatched. DNA of the CDR3: TGTGCCAGCAGCCAGCGGACAGGGGTTGAGAGAAACACTGAAGCTTTCTTT. Its protein is CASSQRTGVERNTEAFF.

The chain is built from TRBV7-2 and TRBJ2-2; D not certain. The CDR3 is 12 amino acids. The ends were cut back, 7 bases at V and 7 bases at J, with 10 bases in the middle. The V gene's germline CDR1 is SGHTA and CDR2 FQGNSA. CDR3 sequence reads: CASTVDLGELFF. For the CDR3, the DNA is TGTGCCAGCACCGTTGACCTCGGGGAGCTGTTTTTT.

The chain couples TRBV14 to TRBJ1-2; D possibly corresponds to TRBD1 (5 bases). This CDR3 comprises 17 residues. Trimming shortened V by 0 bases and J by 9 bases, and 23 bases separated the two germline ends. Germline-derived CDR1 and CDR2 are SGHDN and FVKESK. CDR3 nucleotides: TGTGCCAGCAGCCAAGATCGGACACGTACCCTCTGGGGGAGCTACACCTTC. This gives the protein CASSQDRTRTLWGSYTF.

The V gene is TRBV29-1, the J gene TRBJ2-7; 12 bases agree with TRBD2. This CDR3 comprises 15 residues. Germline loops: CDR1 SQVTM, CDR2 ANQGSEA. V was pared by 1 base and J by 4 bases, with 5 bases of the junction left unmatched. CDR3 protein: CSVEGTSGISYEQYF. CDR3 coding DNA: TGCAGCGTTGAAGGGACTAGCGGGATATCATACGAGCAGTACTTC.

This clonotype was observed once. This chain links TRBV15 with TRBJ2-3; 7 bases are a match to TRBD2. V gave up 8 bases and J gave up 3 bases; unmatched junction bases: 8. CDR1 and CDR2 (germline): LNHNV, YYDKDF (reference sequence). This CDR3 comprises 14 residues. The CDR3 DNA reads as TGTGCCACCCGGCTCGGGACTAAGACAGATACGCAGTATTTT. The encoded protein is CATRLGTKTDTQYF. Together with reference TRBV15 and TRBJ2-3, the CDR3 gives the full variable domain: DAMVIQNPRYQVTQFGKPVTLSCSQTLNHNVMYWYQQKSSQAPKLLFHYYDKDFNNEADTPDNFQSRRPNTSFCFLDIRSPGLGDTAMYLCATRLGTKTDTQYFGPGTRLTVL.

The chain combines TRBV5-1 with TRBJ2-1, with D unresolved. This CDR3 has 13 residues. The germline V and J ends were trimmed by 9 bases and 7 bases, with 17 bases remaining between them. Per the germline V gene, CDR1 is SGHRS and CDR2 is YFSETQ. The CDR3 sequence: CATQVQPTNEQFF. The CDR3 coding sequence is TGCGCCACCCAGGTGCAGCCTACAAATGAGCAGTTCTTC.

This chain joins TRBV30 and TRBJ1-2, with 9 bases that match TRBD1. The CDR3 runs to 15 residues. Germline V gene lookup returns CDR1 GTSNPN and CDR2 SVGIG (reference sequence). V shed 3 bases, J shed 4 bases, and the junction held 9 bases outside the gene matches. CDR3 nucleotide sequence: TGTGCCTGGAGCCTAACGGACAGGGGAAGCTATGGCTACACCTTC. This sequence encodes CAWSLTDRGSYGYTF.

The V and J genes are TRBV5-1 and TRBJ2-1, with 14 nucleotides matching TRBD2. The CDR3 extends over 15 amino acids. Germline lookup yields CDR1 SGHRS and CDR2 YFSETQ. The J segment lost 4 bases and the V segment lost 5 bases, leaving 2 bases of the junction unmatched. This chain's CDR3 is CASRGLAGGYNEQFF. In DNA, the CDR3 is TGCGCCAGCAGAGGACTAGCGGGAGGTTACAATGAGCAGTTCTTC. Full variable domain (missing parts from reference TRBV5-1 and TRBJ2-1): KAGVTQTPRYLIKTRGQQVTLSCSPISGHRSVSWYQQTPGQGLQFLFEYFSETQRNKGNFPGRFSGRQFSNSRSEMNVSTLELGDSALYLCASRGLAGGYNEQFFGPGTRLTVL.

This clonotype appeared a single time. The genes are TRBV29-1 and TRBJ2-3; D gene uncertain. The V gene lost 4 bases and the J gene lost 2 bases, with 10 bases spanning the gap. CDR1 is SQVTM and CDR2 is ANQGSEA in the germline V gene. The CDR3 is 13 residues long. The CDR3 here is CSVGRLITDTQYF. DNA for the CDR3: TGCAGCGTTGGGAGACTGATCACAGATACGCAGTATTTT.

The chain recombines TRBV20-1 with TRBJ2-7; a possible D gene is TRBD1 (5 bases). Trimming left V 1 base short and J 2 bases short, with 18 bases between. Per the germline V gene, CDR1 is DFQATT and CDR2 is SNEGSKA (reference sequence). The CDR3 has 16 residues. The CDR3, as DNA: TGCAGTGCTAGAGCCAAGACAGTTGCAAGACCCTACGAGCAGTACTTC. This codes for CSARAKTVARPYEQYF.

The count of this clonotype is one. V and J are TRBV12-3 or TRBV12-4 and TRBJ1-5; maybe TRBD1 (6 bases). The CDR3 contains 14 residues. V gave up 1 base and J gave up 7 bases, with 11 bases separating them. The CDR3 loop is CASSLVQGKQPQHF. The CDR3 nucleotides read TGTGCCAGCAGTTTAGTACAGGGTAAACAGCCCCAGCATTTT.